What follows are 32 T cell receptor beta chains derived from one specimen sequenced in a study of T cells after yellow fever vaccination. TCRdb redid the calling of the 5' RACE reads with MiXCR, one entry per CDR3 protein. The sample has approximately 140,000 distinct CDR3 sequences; 7.7% are singletons. The sequencing here drew on CD4+ T cells sorted from PBMCs, taken 5 days after the yellow fever booster vaccination. Every receptor here comes from a man aged 30 to 39 who received the YFV17D yellow fever vaccine.

The sample holds a few counts of this clonotype. This chain uses TRBV6-5 with TRBJ2-7; 7 nucleotides agree with TRBD2. The germline gives CDR1 MNHEY, CDR2 SVGAGI. Germline trimming cut 4 bases from V and 4 bases from J; bases unmatched to any gene: 10. The length of the CDR3 is 15 residues. Here the CDR3 reads CASSSTPGLSYEQYF. Here the CDR3 DNA reads TGTGCCAGCAGTTCTACTCCGGGACTATCTTACGAGCAGTACTTC.

This clonotype was seen repeatedly, ten times or more. The chain carries TRBV27 and TRBJ2-2, with TRBD2 matching 8 bases. Looked up from germline, CDR1 is MNHEY and CDR2 is SMNVEV (reference sequence). The CDR3 length is 16 residues. V lost 3 bases, J lost 4 bases, and 7 bases stayed unmatched. The CDR3 loop is CASSFIVAGFTGELFF. DNA of the CDR3: TGTGCCAGCAGTTTTATCGTAGCGGGATTCACCGGGGAGCTGTTTTTT.

Many counts were recorded for this clonotype. The J gene is TRBJ2-7, the V gene TRBV14; 10 positions match TRBD2. The germline V gene has CDR1 SGHDN and CDR2 FVKESK. V was clipped by 2 bases and J by 6 bases; unmatched bases: 7. The length of the CDR3 is 15 residues. CDR3 amino acids: CASSQTAGGPTEQYF. As DNA, the CDR3 is TGTGCCAGCAGCCAAACAGCGGGAGGGCCGACCGAGCAGTACTTC.

This clonotype was counted many times. The J gene is TRBJ2-7, the V gene TRBV20-1; 7 bases align to TRBD1. Trimming at V came to 8 bases and at J to 2 bases, leaving 12 bases not matched to a gene. CDR1 DFQATT and CDR2 SNEGSKA come from the germline V gene (reference sequence). The CDR3 has 14 residues. The CDR3 sequence: CSSGEGQFAYEQYF. The CDR3, as DNA: TGCAGTTCTGGCGAGGGACAGTTTGCCTACGAGCAGTACTTC.

In its sample, this clonotype was seen many times. The chain employs TRBV28 and TRBJ2-7; 8 nucleotides agree with TRBD2. This CDR3 region has 13 residues. Germline loops: CDR1 MDHEN, CDR2 SYDVKM. Trimming cost V 5 bases and J 2 bases; bases outside gene matches: 2. CDR3 DNA: TGTGCCAGCAGTGGGACTAGTCCCTACGAGCAGTACTTC. The encoded protein is CASSGTSPYEQYF.

The V and J genes are TRBV20-1 and TRBJ2-3; 11 nucleotides line up with TRBD2. Germline lookup yields CDR1 DFQATT and CDR2 SNEGSKA (reference sequence). CDR3 length: 14 residues. V shed 7 bases, J shed 6 bases, and the junction held 9 bases outside the gene matches. The CDR3 bases are TGCAGTGGTATAGCGGGAGGGCCGAAGGATACGCAGTATTTT. Its translation is CSGIAGGPKDTQYF.

In its sample, this clonotype was seen many times. The gene calls are TRBV18 and TRBJ2-7; unclear D gene. V lost 2 bases, J lost 7 bases, and 12 bases lay in between. This CDR3 contains 13 residues. The germline V gene encodes CDR1 KGHSH and CDR2 LQKENI. The CDR3 DNA follows: TGTGCCAGCTCACCAATCACGGTAGAAGAGCAGTACTTC. Protein product: CASSPITVEEQYF.

Ten or more counts support this clonotype. Here the CDR3 DNA reads TGTGCCAGTTCTCGAGCGGGAGTCTACGAGCAGTACTTC. It specifies CASSRAGVYEQYF. This chain uses TRBV7-2 with TRBJ2-7, with 8 positions matching TRBD2. The CDR3 contains 13 residues. Germline trimming cut 9 bases from V and 3 bases from J; bases unmatched to any gene: 7. CDR1 and CDR2 (germline): SGHTA, FQGNSA.

This clonotype was found many times. The V call is TRBV20-1, the J call TRBJ2-1; possibly TRBD2 for D (5 bases). Trimming removed 5 bases from V and 3 bases from J, with 11 bases in between. The germline V gene encodes CDR1 DFQATT and CDR2 SNEGSKA (reference sequence). The CDR3 loop spans 13 amino acids. CDR3 residues: CSARRTVYNEQFF. The CDR3 DNA is TGCAGTGCTCGGAGGACCGTCTACAATGAGCAGTTCTTC.

The V call is TRBV19, the J call TRBJ2-1; D is undetermined. V was shortened by 4 bases and J by 0 bases, with 13 bases between the two germline ends. Germline CDR1 is LNHDA and CDR2 is SQIVND (reference sequence). The CDR3 is 16 amino acids. CDR3 nucleotides: TGTGCCAGTAGTACCCCATGGGCGGCCTCCTACAATGAGCAGTTCTTC. This codes for CASSTPWAASYNEQFF.

The chain recombines TRBV5-1 with TRBJ2-1; D gene ambiguous. The germline V gene has CDR1 SGHRS and CDR2 YFSETQ. Deletions cut 4 bases from V and 10 bases from J, with 9 bases between. The CDR3 spans 11 residues. The CDR3 bases are TGCGCCAGCAGCCCCCAGCGAGAGCAGTTCTTC. Its translation is CASSPQREQFF.

This clonotype was counted at least ten times. The chain has TRBV24-1 and TRBJ2-3; a possible D gene is TRBD2 (6 bases). CDR1 and CDR2 (germline): KGHDR, SFDVKD. The CDR3 is 17 amino acids. The ends were cut back, 4 bases at V and 0 bases at J, with 16 bases in the middle. The CDR3 DNA reads as TGTGCCACCAGTGACCCGGGAGACAGCACTAGCACAGATACGCAGTATTTT. Its translation is CATSDPGDSTSTDTQYF.

This clonotype has ten or more counts. V gene TRBV12-3 or TRBV12-4 combines with J gene TRBJ1-6; no definite D call. This CDR3 region has 14 residues. Trimming removed 1 base from V and 8 bases from J, with 9 bases in between. The CDR3 DNA reads as TGTGCCAGCAGTTTAGGAGGAGGTCATTCACCCCTCCACTTT. Amino acids: CASSLGGGHSPLHF.

This clonotype was recorded at least ten times. The chain is built from TRBV7-2 and TRBJ2-1, with 13 bases lining up with TRBD2. Trimming at V came to 5 bases and at J to 3 bases, leaving 1 base not matched to a gene. Germline CDR1 is SGHTA and CDR2 is FQGNSA. The CDR3 extends over 15 amino acids. The CDR3 region is CASSRTSGSYNEQFF. In nucleotides, the CDR3 is TGTGCCAGCAGCCGGACTAGCGGGAGCTACAATGAGCAGTTCTTC.

This chain uses TRBV6-5 with TRBJ2-5; 13 nucleotides match TRBD2. Per the germline V gene, CDR1 is MNHEY and CDR2 is SVGAGI. This CDR3 has 16 amino acids. The V gene end was trimmed by 5 bases and the J gene end by 2 bases; junction bases not matched to a gene: 5. The CDR3: CASSTGLAGLQETQYF. CDR3 in DNA: TGTGCCAGCAGTACGGGACTAGCGGGGCTGCAAGAGACCCAGTACTTC.

This clonotype was seen ten or more times. CDR3 in DNA: TGTGCCAGCAGTTGGGACAACCATGAGCAGTTCTTC. As protein: CASSWDNHEQFF. The rearrangement uses TRBV6-2 or TRBV6-3 and TRBJ2-1; D may be TRBD1 (6 bases). Germline assignment: CDR1 MNHEY and CDR2 SVGEGT. Trimming took off 4 bases at V and 8 bases at J, with 9 bases between the two ends. The CDR3 runs 12 residues.

This clonotype was recorded many times. The chain couples TRBV7-8 to TRBJ2-3; 14 nucleotides agree with TRBD2. The CDR3 covers 17 residues. Looked up from germline, CDR1 is SGHVS and CDR2 is FQNEAQ. Unmatched junction bases numbered 6, after V lost 4 bases and J lost 3 bases. The CDR3 spells CASSSRLAGGATDTQYF. For the CDR3, the DNA is TGTGCCAGCAGCTCTAGACTAGCGGGAGGGGCGACAGATACGCAGTATTTT.

The V gene is TRBV27, the J gene TRBJ2-7; 11 positions agree with TRBD1. Germline V gene sequence: CDR1 MNHEY, CDR2 SMNVEV (reference sequence). The V segment lost 6 bases and the J segment 3 bases; nucleotides outside the gene matches: 4. The CDR3 has 14 amino acids. CDR3 in amino acids: CASRPGQGVYEQYF. CDR3 DNA: TGTGCCAGCAGGCCGGGACAGGGGGTCTACGAGCAGTACTTC.

This clonotype was detected ten times or more. V usage is TRBV7-2 and J usage is TRBJ2-7, with D tentatively TRBD2 (6 bases). Per germline, CDR1 SGHTA and CDR2 FQGNSA. V gave up 4 bases and J gave up 6 bases, with 10 bases separating them. The CDR3 sequence is 12 residues long. The CDR3 DNA reads as TGTGCCAGCAGCTCGGGACTTTTCGAGCAGTACTTC. It yields the protein CASSSGLFEQYF.

This clonotype was counted at least ten times. For the CDR3, the DNA is TGCGCCAGCAGCGCGAACCCGACAGGGTTTGATGGCTACACCTTC. This encodes CASSANPTGFDGYTF. The V and J genes are TRBV5-1 and TRBJ1-2, with TRBD1 matching over 7 bases. Germline values: CDR1 SGHRS, CDR2 YFSETQ. The V and J ends lost 4 bases and 6 bases, in that order; junction bases with no gene match: 12. There are 15 residues in the CDR3.

This clonotype was seen many times. This sequence joins TRBV14 and TRBJ2-1; 7 nucleotides agree with TRBD1. This CDR3 is 16 amino acids long. The V gene's germline CDR1 is SGHDN and CDR2 FVKESK. V lost 2 bases, J lost 1 base, and 5 bases stayed unmatched. CDR3 coding DNA: TGTGCCAGCAGCCAATTACAGACAGGGTCCTACAATGAGCAGTTCTTC. Amino acids: CASSQLQTGSYNEQFF. The full variable domain, rest sourced from reference TRBV14 and TRBJ2-1, is EAGVTQFPSHSVIEKGQTVTLRCDPISGHDNLYWYRRVMGKEIKFLLHFVKESKQDESGMPNNRFLAERTGGTYSTLKVQPAELEDSGVYFCASSQLQTGSYNEQFFGPGTRLTVL.

Details on this clonotype: Just one base apart from a much larger clone, this may be a read error. The chain joins TRBV2 to TRBJ2-1; 9 bases fit TRBD2. The J segment lost 2 bases and the V segment lost 4 bases, leaving 6 bases of the junction unmatched. The length of the CDR3 is 16 residues. Looked up from germline, CDR1 is SNHLY and CDR2 is FYNNEI. CDR3 sequence (DNA): TGTGCCAGCAGTGTCACCTGCGGGAGGGCCTACAATGAGCAGTTCTTC. Translated: CASSVTCGRAYNEQFF.

This clonotype was counted at least ten times. The chain links TRBV28 to TRBJ2-3, with 10 nucleotides matching TRBD2. Per germline, CDR1 MDHEN and CDR2 SYDVKM. V trimming: 4 bases; J trimming: 0 bases; junction bases outside the gene matches: 4. There are 16 residues in the CDR3. CDR3: CASSSGLAESTDTQYF. The CDR3 coding sequence is TGTGCCAGCAGTTCAGGACTAGCGGAGAGCACAGATACGCAGTATTTT.

Ten or more counts support this clonotype. This chain connects TRBV7-2 to TRBJ2-7; possible D gene TRBD2, 5 bases. Between the trimmed V and J ends, which lost 7 bases and 0 bases, there was a span of 16 bases. The CDR3 length is 15 residues. Germline lookup yields CDR1 SGHTA and CDR2 FQGNSA. The DNA for the CDR3 is TGTGCCAGCAACAACCTAGGTCGGGACTCCTACGAGCAGTACTTC. Its translation: CASNNLGRDSYEQYF.

This clonotype was seen ten or more times. The chain employs TRBV7-7 and TRBJ2-5; D is uncertain. V was pared by 1 base and J by 0 bases, with 6 bases between. The CDR3 covers 14 residues. The germline gives CDR1 SSHAT, CDR2 FNYEAQ (reference sequence). The CDR3 sequence is CASSLGKDQETQYF. CDR3 DNA sequence: TGTGCCAGCAGCTTAGGTAAAGACCAAGAGACCCAGTACTTC. The full variable domain, its missing parts supplied by reference TRBV7-7 and TRBJ2-5, is GAGVSQSPRYKVTKRGQDVTLRCDPISSHATLYWYQQALGQGPEFLTYFNYEAQPDKSGLPSDRFSAERPEGSISTLTIQRTEQRDSAMYRCASSLGKDQETQYFGPGTRLLVL.

Ten or more counts support this clonotype. V gene TRBV25-1 combines with J gene TRBJ2-2; 12 positions agree with TRBD2. The V and J ends lost 6 bases and 5 bases, in that order; junction bases with no gene match: 7. In germline, CDR1 is MGHDK, CDR2 SYGVNS. This CDR3 has 16 amino acids. The CDR3 DNA reads as TGTGCCAGCAGGCTAGCGGGAGGGCCGGTTACCGGGGAGCTGTTTTTT. Encoded protein: CASRLAGGPVTGELFF.

This clonotype was seen repeatedly, ten times or more. The gene calls are TRBV12-3 or TRBV12-4 and TRBJ1-3; D may be TRBD1 (6 bases). The CDR3 contains 13 residues. V was trimmed by 3 bases and J by 8 bases, leaving 11 bases between them. The CDR3 bases are TGTGCCAGCAGTTTTGGGGGGCCTGACACCATATATTTT. It translates to CASSFGGPDTIYF.

This clonotype has at least ten counts. The chain links TRBV12-3 or TRBV12-4 to TRBJ1-6; D might be TRBD1 (5 bases). The length of the CDR3 is 14 residues. V was clipped by 3 bases and J by 7 bases, with 10 bases between them. The CDR3 bases are TGTGCCAGCAGTTTCGGGCAGGGCAATTCACCCCTCCACTTT. Its protein product is CASSFGQGNSPLHF.

This clonotype came up many times. The chain couples TRBV15 to TRBJ2-1; 7 nucleotides align to TRBD1. Germline lookup yields CDR1 LNHNV and CDR2 YYDKDF (reference sequence). Unmatched junction bases numbered 0, after V lost 5 bases and J lost 2 bases. The CDR3 loop spans 13 amino acids. CDR3: CATSQGAYNEQFF. The CDR3 region has the DNA TGTGCCACCAGCCAGGGGGCCTACAATGAGCAGTTCTTC. The variable domain in full, with the rest retrieved from reference TRBV15 and TRBJ2-1, is DAMVIQNPRYQVTQFGKPVTLSCSQTLNHNVMYWYQQKSSQAPKLLFHYYDKDFNNEADTPDNFQSRRPNTSFCFLDIRSPGLGDTAMYLCATSQGAYNEQFFGPGTRLTVL.

In its sample, this clonotype was seen many times. V is TRBV7-9 and J is TRBJ2-7, with 8 bases matching TRBD1. V gave up 5 bases and J gave up 7 bases; unmatched junction bases: 16. CDR3 length: 16 residues. Germline CDR1 reads SEHNR; CDR2 reads FQNEAQ (reference sequence). CDR3 nucleotides: TGTGCCAGCAGCCAGGGGGCTGGAAACAGGTACCAGGAGCAGTACTTC. Its protein product is CASSQGAGNRYQEQYF.

This clonotype was observed many times. The rearrangement joins TRBV7-2 to TRBJ2-5; 9 bases agree with TRBD2. Germline trimming cut 2 bases from V and 6 bases from J; bases unmatched to any gene: 4. Germline lookup yields CDR1 SGHTA and CDR2 FQGNSA. This CDR3 has 14 amino acids. The CDR3 nucleotides read TGTGCCAGCAGCTTAATTAGCGGGAGACAGACCCAGTACTTC. This encodes CASSLISGRQTQYF.

Turning to this clonotype: A much larger clone lies one base from this, so it may be a read error. The chain couples TRBV5-1 to TRBJ2-7; D assignment may be TRBD1 or TRBD2 (5 bases each). Trimming left V 4 bases short and J 3 bases short, with 14 bases between. Germline loops: CDR1 SGHRS, CDR2 YFSETQ. The CDR3 length is 14 residues. The CDR3 sequence: CASSMTRDLYEQYF. The CDR3, as DNA: TGCGCCAGCAGCATGACCCGGGACCTCTACGAGCAGTACTTC. Full variable domain (rest looked up from reference TRBV5-1 and TRBJ2-7): KAGVTQTPRYLIKTRGQQVTLSCSPISGHRSVSWYQQTPGQGLQFLFEYFSETQRNKGNFPGRFSGRQFSNSRSEMNVSTLELGDSALYLCASSMTRDLYEQYFGPGTRLTVT.